This T cell receptor (beta chain) came from a study of cytomegalovirus exposure and HLA in healthy donors. Amplification used 60 Vbeta primers and 13 Jbeta primers. TCRdb keeps only in-frame clones here, not all; method: immunoSEQ multiplex PCR. The sample gives a few hundred thousand clones, around 90% of which show up once; around 1.7% is in the top ten. The CDR3 has 15 amino acids. Germline loops: CDR1 SGHTA, CDR2 FQGNSA. With V trimmed by 5 bases and J by 9 bases, 11 bases remained unmatched. The sequencing input was PBMCs. The chain recombines TRBV7-2 with TRBJ1-5; 9 bases line up with TRBD1. The sequence came from a girl aged 2-9 years in good health and CMV-seronegative. CDR3 amino acids: CASSPGTGSYGPQHF. The CDR3 DNA reads TGTGCCAGCAGCCCGGGGACAGGGTCATACGGGCCCCAGCATTTT.